This T cell receptor (beta chain) was captured in a study of shared clonotypes between healthy human individuals. Comments on this clone: As yet, its antigen is unknown.

Study-level results: Inspection by rarefaction showed sorted-subset sequencing to be incomplete despite large depth.

Naive CD8 isolation took CD45RO-negative cells positively selected for CCR7 and excluded terminally differentiated effector memory CD45RA+ cells. Donors were healthy HIV-negative adults without recent acute infections or vaccinations. The trim removed 5 bases at V and 4 bases at J, leaving 4 bases unmatched. The CDR3 is 14 amino acids. CDR1 and CDR2 from the germline V gene are ENHRY and SYGVKD. Method: immunoSEQ multiplex PCR; TCRdb's copy keeps in-frame clones and lacks some. This table holds 2 million or so clones, about 94% found once. The receptor comes from a man in his late teens or twenties in good health. The rearrangement links TRBV10-3 to TRBJ2-3, with TRBD2 matching over 9 bases. Sequencing input: naive CD8+ T cells sorted from blood. CDR3 DNA sequence: TGTGCCATCAGTTTAGCGGGAGCATCAGATACGCAGTATTTT. Protein product: CAISLAGASDTQYF.